This T cell receptor (beta chain) was recovered during a study of blood T cell repertoires in COVID-19. Participant reports of clinical history set cohort assignment. Some clones are missing from TCRdb's copy, which holds only in-frame ones; the method was immunoSEQ multiplex PCR. The sample has approximately 270,000 clones, roughly 85% seen once. V shed 6 bases and J 0 bases; nucleotides not matched to a gene: 14. The length of the CDR3 is 18 residues. CDR1 and CDR2 (germline): MDHEN, SYDVKM. The clonotype was recovered from a woman in her forties or fifties who had recovered from COVID-19. The J gene is TRBJ1-5, the V gene TRBV28; 7 positions agree with TRBD1. The sample comprised PBMCs or T cells enriched from blood (not recorded which). The CDR3 bases are TGTGCCAGCAGATCTCGGGGGGGACAGATTATTAGCAATCAGCCCCAGCATTTT. Its protein product is CASRSRGGQIISNQPQHF.